Listed below are T cell receptor beta chains from one sample, sequenced in a study of molecular identifiers for immune sequencing clone quantification. One entry per CDR3 protein results from TCRdb running MiXCR on the PCR reads. The sample includes about 640,000 distinct CDR3 sequences, nearly 20% seen only once; the top ten take 0.7% to 1%. What was sequenced was naive CD8+ T cells from blood, with Jurkat cell RNA spiked in. The receptors here all came from a human donor in good health. Some libraries in this study had Jurkat cell RNA spiked in. Each CDR3 is given with its conserved first and last residue. D genes are given only for firm matches. Size tells how often a clone was seen (once, few, many) or the class of an expanded clone, and some rows leave it out.

D gene,J gene,clone size,V gene,CDR3 DNA,CDR3 protein
TRBD2,TRBJ2-3,many,TRBV7-6,TGTGCCAGCAGCTTAGGTGTAGCGGGGGGACCATCAAGCACAGATACGCAGTATTTT,CASSLGVAGGPSSTDTQYF
-,TRBJ2-7,many,TRBV29-1,TGCAGCGTTGTCCCAGGCAGCTCCTACGAGCAGTACTTC,CSVVPGSSYEQYF
-,TRBJ2-7,many,TRBV7-8,TGTGCCAGCAGCGTAGGGTACAGCTCCTACGAGCAGTACTTC,CASSVGYSSYEQYF
TRBD2,TRBJ2-3,many,TRBV27,TGTGCCAGCAGTCCAATAGCGGGGGCGGGGACAGATACGCAGTATTTT,CASSPIAGAGTDTQYF
-,TRBJ2-3,many,TRBV2,TGTGCCAGCAAGTCGGGGCAGGTCACCACAGATACGCAGTATTTT,CASKSGQVTTDTQYF
-,TRBJ2-1,-,TRBV19,TGTGCCAGTAGTCCAACTGCCCTTTACAATGAGCAGTTCTTC,CASSPTALYNEQFF
-,TRBJ1-5,many,TRBV7-9,TGTGCCAGCAGCTTATTTGACAGGCCGCAGCCCCAGCATTTT,CASSLFDRPQPQHF
-,TRBJ1-5,many,TRBV6-2/TRBV6-3,TGTGCCAGCACCTCACCTAATCAGCCCCAGCATTTT,CASTSPNQPQHF
-,TRBJ2-1,many,TRBV4-3,TGCGCCAGCAGCCAAGGCAGGGGTTGGAATGAGCAGTTCTTC,CASSQGRGWNEQFF
-,TRBJ1-1,many,TRBV4-1,TGCGCCAGCAGCTCCCACGTTGGGGAGAACACTGAAGCTTTCTTT,CASSSHVGENTEAFF
-,TRBJ2-5,many,TRBV30,TGTGCCTGGAGTGTCCCCATTCCCCAAGAGACCCAGTACTTC,CAWSVPIPQETQYF
-,TRBJ2-1,-,TRBV7-9,TGTGCCAGCAGCCCTCCGGACAGCGACAATGAGCAGTTCTTC,CASSPPDSDNEQFF
-,TRBJ1-5,-,TRBV6-2/TRBV6-3,TGTGCCAGCAGTTCGGACATGGAGGGCCAGCCCCAGCATTTT,CASSSDMEGQPQHF
TRBD1,TRBJ2-7,many,TRBV7-9,TGTGCCAGCAGCCGGCTCGACAGGGACTACGAGCAGTACTTC,CASSRLDRDYEQYF
-,TRBJ1-5,many,TRBV27,TGTGCCAGCAGTTTCGGACGGGGGAGCAATCAGCCCCAGCATTTT,CASSFGRGSNQPQHF
TRBD1,TRBJ2-5,many,TRBV20-1,TGCAGTGCGGACAGGGAGGACCAAGAGACCCAGTACTTC,CSADREDQETQYF
TRBD1,TRBJ2-1,-,TRBV11-2,TGTGCCAGCAACTCCAGGGGGCCGTTCCTCTACAATGAGCAGTTCTTC,CASNSRGPFLYNEQFF
TRBD1,TRBJ2-1,many,TRBV12-3/TRBV12-4,TGTGCCAGCACCCAATTCGGACAGGGGGTTAATGAGCAGTTCTTC,CASTQFGQGVNEQFF
-,TRBJ2-1,-,TRBV7-2,TGTGCCAGCAGCTTCATAACGAACCCCTACAATGAGCAGTTCTTC,CASSFITNPYNEQFF
TRBD1,TRBJ2-7,many,TRBV6-2/TRBV6-3,TGTGCCAGCAGTTACGGGACAGGGGCCGAGCAGTACTTC,CASSYGTGAEQYF
-,TRBJ2-2,-,TRBV19,TGTGCCTGTAGTCTGGACAGCCCCACCGGGGAGCTGTTTTTT,CACSLDSPTGELFF
TRBD2,TRBJ2-5,many,TRBV5-1,TGCGCCAGCAGCGAATCGGGACTAGCTCTAGAAGAGACCCAGTACTTC,CASSESGLALEETQYF
TRBD1,TRBJ2-7,many,TRBV27,TGTGCCAGCAGTTTATCCAGGGGGCTCTACGAGCAGTACTTC,CASSLSRGLYEQYF